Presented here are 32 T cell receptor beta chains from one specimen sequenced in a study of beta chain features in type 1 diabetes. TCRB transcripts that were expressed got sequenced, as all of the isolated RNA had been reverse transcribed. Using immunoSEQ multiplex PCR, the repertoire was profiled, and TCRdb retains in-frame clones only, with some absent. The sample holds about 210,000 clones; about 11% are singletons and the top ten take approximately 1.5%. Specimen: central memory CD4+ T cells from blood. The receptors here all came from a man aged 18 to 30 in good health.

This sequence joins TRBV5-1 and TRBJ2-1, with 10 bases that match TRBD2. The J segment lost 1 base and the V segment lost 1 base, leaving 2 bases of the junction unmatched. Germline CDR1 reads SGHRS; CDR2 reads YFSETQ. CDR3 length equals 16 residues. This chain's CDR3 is CASSLTSGTSYNEQFF. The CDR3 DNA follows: TGCGCCAGCAGCTTGACTAGCGGGACGTCCTACAATGAGCAGTTCTTC.

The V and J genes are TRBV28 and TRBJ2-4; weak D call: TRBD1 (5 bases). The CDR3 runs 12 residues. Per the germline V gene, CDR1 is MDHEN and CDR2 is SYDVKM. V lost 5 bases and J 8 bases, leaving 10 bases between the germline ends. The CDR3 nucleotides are TGTGCCAGCAGTCGACAGATAGACATTCAGTACTTC. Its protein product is CASSRQIDIQYF. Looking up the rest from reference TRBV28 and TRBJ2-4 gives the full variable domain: DVKVTQSSRYLVKRTGEKVFLECVQDMDHENMFWYRQDPGLGLRLIYFSYDVKMKEKGDIPEGYSVSREKKERFSLILESASTNQTSMYLCASSRQIDIQYFGAGTRLSVL.

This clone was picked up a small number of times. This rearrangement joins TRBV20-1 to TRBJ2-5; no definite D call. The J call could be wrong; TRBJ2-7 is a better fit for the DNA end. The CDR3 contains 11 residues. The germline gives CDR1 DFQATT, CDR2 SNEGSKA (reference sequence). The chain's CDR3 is CSGIQDYEQYF. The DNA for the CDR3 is TGCAGTGGGATCCAGGACTACGAGCAGTACTTC.

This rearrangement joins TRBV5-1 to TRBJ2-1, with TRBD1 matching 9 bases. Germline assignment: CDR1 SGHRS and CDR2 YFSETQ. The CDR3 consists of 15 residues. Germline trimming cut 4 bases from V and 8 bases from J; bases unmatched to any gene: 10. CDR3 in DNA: TGCGCCAGCAGCCCCCGGGACAGGGCCAAACATGAGCAGTTCTTC. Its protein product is CASSPRDRAKHEQFF.

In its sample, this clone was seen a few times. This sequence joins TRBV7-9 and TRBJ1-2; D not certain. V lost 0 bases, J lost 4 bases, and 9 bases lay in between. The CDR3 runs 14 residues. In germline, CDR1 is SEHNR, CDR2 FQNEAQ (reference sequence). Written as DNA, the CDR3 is TGTGCCAGCAGCTTAGCGACCGACTTCTATGGCTACACCTTC. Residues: CASSLATDFYGYTF.

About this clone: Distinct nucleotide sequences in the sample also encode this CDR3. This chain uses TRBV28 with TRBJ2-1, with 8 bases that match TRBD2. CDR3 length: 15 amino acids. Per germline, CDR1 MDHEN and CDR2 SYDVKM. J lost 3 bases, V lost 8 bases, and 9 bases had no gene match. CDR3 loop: CASSLGTSRYNEQFF. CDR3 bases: TGTGCCAGCTCTTTGGGGACTAGTCGCTACAATGAGCAGTTCTTC.

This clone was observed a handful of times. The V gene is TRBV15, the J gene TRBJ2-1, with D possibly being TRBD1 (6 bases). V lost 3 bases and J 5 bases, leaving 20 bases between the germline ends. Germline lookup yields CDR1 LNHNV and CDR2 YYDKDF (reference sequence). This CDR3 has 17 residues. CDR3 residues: CATSRSPGAATDNEQFF. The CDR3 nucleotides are TGTGCCACCAGCAGGTCTCCAGGGGCCGCGACGGACAATGAGCAGTTCTTC. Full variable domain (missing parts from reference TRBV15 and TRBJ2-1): DAMVIQNPRYQVTQFGKPVTLSCSQTLNHNVMYWYQQKSSQAPKLLFHYYDKDFNNEADTPDNFQSRRPNTSFCFLDIRSPGLGDTAMYLCATSRSPGAATDNEQFFGPGTRLTVL.

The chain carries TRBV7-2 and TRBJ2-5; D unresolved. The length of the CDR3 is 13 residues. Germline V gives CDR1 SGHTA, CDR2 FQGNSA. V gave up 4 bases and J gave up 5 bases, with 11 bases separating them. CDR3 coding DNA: TGTGCCAGCAGCTACCTATTCGGGGAGACCCAGTACTTC. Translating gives CASSYLFGETQYF.

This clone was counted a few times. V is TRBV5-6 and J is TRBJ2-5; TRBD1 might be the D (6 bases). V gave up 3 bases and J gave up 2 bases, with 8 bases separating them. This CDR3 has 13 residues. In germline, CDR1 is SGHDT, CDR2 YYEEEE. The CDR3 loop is CASSYGQQETQYF. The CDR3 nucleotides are TGTGCCAGCAGCTACGGACAGCAAGAGACCCAGTACTTC.

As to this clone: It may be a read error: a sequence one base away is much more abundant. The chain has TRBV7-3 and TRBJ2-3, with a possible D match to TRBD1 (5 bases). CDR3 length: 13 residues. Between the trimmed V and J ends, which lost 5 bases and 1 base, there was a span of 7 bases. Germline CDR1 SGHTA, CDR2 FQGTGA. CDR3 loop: CASSLQGTDTQYF. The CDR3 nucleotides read TGTGCCAGCAGCCTACAGGGCACAGATACGCAGTATTTT. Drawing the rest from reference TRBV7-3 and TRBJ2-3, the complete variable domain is GAGVSQTPSNKVTEKGKYVELRCDPISGHTALYWYRQSLGQGPEFLIYFQGTGAADDSGLPNDRFFAVRPEGSVSTLKIQRTERGDSAVYLCASSLQGTDTQYFGPGTRLTVL.

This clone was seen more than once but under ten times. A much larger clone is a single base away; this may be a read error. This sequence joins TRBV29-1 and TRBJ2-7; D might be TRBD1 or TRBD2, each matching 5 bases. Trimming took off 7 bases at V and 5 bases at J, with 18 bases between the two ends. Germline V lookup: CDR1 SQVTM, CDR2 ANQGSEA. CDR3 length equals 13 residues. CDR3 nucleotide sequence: TGCAGCGGCGACTCCGGGACGTACCACGAGCAGTACTTC. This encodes CSGDSGTYHEQYF.

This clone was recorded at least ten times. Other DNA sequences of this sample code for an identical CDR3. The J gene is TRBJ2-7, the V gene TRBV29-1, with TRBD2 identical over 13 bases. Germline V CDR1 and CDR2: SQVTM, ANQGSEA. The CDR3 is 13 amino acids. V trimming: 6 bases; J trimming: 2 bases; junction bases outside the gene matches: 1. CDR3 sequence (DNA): TGCAGCGTGGGGACTAGCGGGACCTACGAGCAGTACTTC. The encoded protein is CSVGTSGTYEQYF.

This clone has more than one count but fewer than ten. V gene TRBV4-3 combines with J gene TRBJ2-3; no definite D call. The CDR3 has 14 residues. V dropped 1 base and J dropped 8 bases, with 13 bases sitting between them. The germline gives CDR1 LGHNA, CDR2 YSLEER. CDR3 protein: CASSQVMRMGTQYF. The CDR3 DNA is TGCGCCAGCAGCCAAGTAATGCGGATGGGTACGCAGTATTTT.

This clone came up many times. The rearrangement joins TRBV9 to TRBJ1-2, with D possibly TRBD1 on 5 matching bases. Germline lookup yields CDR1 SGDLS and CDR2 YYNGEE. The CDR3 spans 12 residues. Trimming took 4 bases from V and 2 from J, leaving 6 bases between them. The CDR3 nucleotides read TGTGCCAGCAGCCGGGACAACTATGGCTACACCTTC. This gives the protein CASSRDNYGYTF.

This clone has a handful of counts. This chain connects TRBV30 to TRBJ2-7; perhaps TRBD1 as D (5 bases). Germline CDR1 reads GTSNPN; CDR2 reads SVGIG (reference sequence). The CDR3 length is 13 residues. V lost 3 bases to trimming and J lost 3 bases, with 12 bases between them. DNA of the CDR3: TGTGCCTGGAGGGCGCCAGGGAACTACGAGCAGTACTTC. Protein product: CAWRAPGNYEQYF.

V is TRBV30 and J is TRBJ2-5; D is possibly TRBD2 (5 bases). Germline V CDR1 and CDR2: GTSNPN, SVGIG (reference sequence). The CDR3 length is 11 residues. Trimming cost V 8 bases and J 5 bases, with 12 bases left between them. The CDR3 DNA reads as TGTGCCGGGCGTCGAGGGGAGACCCAGTACTTC. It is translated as CAGRRGETQYF.

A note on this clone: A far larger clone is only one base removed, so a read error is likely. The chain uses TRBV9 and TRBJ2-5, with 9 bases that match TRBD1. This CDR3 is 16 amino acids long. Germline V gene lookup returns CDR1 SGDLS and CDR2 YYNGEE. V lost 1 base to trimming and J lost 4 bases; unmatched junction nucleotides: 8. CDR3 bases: TGTGCCAGCAGCGTAACGGCCGGACAGGGGCGAGAGACCCAGTACTTC. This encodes CASSVTAGQGRETQYF.

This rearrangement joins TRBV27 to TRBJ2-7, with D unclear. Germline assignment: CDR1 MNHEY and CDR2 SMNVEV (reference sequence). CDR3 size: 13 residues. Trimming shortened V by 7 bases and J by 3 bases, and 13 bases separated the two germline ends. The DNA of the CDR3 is TGTGCCAGCAAGGGTCAGGCTTTCTACGAGCAGTACTTC. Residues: CASKGQAFYEQYF.

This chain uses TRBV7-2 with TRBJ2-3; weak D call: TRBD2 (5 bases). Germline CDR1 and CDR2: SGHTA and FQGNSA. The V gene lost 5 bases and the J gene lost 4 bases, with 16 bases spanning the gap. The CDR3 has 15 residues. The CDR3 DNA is TGTGCCAGCAGCCCCGAGGCGTGGAGGCCAGATACGCAGTATTTT. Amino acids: CASSPEAWRPDTQYF.

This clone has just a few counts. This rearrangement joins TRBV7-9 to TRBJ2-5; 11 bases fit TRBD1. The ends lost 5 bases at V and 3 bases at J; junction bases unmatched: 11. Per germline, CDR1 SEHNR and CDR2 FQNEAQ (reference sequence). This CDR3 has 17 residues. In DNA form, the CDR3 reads TGTGCCAGCAGCCTCCTCCTGGGACAGGGGGAGAAAGAGACCCAGTACTTC. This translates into CASSLLLGQGEKETQYF.

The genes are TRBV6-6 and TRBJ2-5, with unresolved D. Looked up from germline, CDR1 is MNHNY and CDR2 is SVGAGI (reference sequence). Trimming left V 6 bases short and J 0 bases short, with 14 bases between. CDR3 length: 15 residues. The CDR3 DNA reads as TGTGCCAGCAGGTCCTTAAACCCGTACCAAGAGACCCAGTACTTC. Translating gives CASRSLNPYQETQYF.

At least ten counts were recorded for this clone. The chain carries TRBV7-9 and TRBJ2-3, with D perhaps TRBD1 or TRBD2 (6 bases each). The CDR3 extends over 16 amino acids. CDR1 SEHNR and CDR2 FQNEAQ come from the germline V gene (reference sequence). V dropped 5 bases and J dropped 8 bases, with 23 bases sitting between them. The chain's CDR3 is CASSPHTLGGSATQYF. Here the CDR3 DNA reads TGTGCCAGCAGCCCCCACACGCTCGGGGGCTCGGCTACGCAGTATTTT.

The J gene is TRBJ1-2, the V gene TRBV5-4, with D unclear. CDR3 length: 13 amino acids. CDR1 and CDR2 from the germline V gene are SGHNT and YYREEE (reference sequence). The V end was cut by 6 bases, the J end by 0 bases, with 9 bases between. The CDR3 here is CASTVGSNYGYTF. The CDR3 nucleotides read TGTGCCAGCACCGTGGGATCTAACTATGGCTACACCTTC.

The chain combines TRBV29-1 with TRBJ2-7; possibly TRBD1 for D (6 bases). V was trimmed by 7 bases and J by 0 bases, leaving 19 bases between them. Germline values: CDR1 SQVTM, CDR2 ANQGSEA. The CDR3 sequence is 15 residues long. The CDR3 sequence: CSGMVRQARSYEQYF. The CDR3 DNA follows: TGCAGCGGGATGGTCAGACAGGCCCGCTCCTACGAGCAGTACTTC.

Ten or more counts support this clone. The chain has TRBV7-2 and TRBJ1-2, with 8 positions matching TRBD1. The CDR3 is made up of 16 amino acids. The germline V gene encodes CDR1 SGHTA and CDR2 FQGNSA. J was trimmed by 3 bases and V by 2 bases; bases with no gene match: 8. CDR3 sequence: CASSLSRQGRHYGYTF. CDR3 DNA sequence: TGTGCCAGCAGCTTATCCCGACAGGGGAGGCACTATGGCTACACCTTC. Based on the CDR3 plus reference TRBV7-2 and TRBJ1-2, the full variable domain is GAGVSQSPSNKVTEKGKDVELRCDPISGHTALYWYRQSLGQGLEFLIYFQGNSAPDKSGLPSDRFSAERTGGSVSTLTIQRTQQEDSAVYLCASSLSRQGRHYGYTFGSGTRLTVV.

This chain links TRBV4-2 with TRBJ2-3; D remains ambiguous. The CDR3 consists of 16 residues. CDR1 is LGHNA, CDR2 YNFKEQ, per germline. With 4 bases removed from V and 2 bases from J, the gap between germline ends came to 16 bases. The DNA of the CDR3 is TGTGCCAGCAGCCGAACCCTGCAGACTTTCACAGATACGCAGTATTTT. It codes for CASSRTLQTFTDTQYF.

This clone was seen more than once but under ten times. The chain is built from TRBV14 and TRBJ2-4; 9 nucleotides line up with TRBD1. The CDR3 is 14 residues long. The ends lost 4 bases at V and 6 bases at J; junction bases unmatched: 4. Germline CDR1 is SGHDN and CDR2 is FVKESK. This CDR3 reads CASSRDRVPNIQYF. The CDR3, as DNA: TGTGCCAGCAGCCGGGACAGGGTGCCAAACATTCAGTACTTC.

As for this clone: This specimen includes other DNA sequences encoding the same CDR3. CDR3 DNA sequence: TGCGCCAGCAGCTTGTTACCGGGAGGGTACAATGAGCAGTTCTTC. Translated, it gives CASSLLPGGYNEQFF. The chain links TRBV5-1 to TRBJ2-1, with 8 bases fitting TRBD2. Germline V gives CDR1 SGHRS, CDR2 YFSETQ. Losses at the gene ends were 1 base for V and 4 bases for J; bases not matched to a gene: 4. This CDR3 has 15 amino acids.

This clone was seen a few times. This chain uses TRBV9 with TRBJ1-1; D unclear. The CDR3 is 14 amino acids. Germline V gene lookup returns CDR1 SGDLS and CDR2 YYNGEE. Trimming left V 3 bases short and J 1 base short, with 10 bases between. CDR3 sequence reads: CASSASPGNTEAFF. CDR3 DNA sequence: TGTGCCAGCAGCGCTTCCCCGGGGAACACTGAAGCTTTCTTT.

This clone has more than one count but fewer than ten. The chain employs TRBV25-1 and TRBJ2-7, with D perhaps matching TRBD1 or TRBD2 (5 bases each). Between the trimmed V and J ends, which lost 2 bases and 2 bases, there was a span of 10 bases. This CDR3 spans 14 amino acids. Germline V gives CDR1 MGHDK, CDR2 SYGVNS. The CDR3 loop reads CASSELGTAYEQYF. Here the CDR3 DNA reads TGTGCCAGCAGTGAACTAGGGACGGCCTACGAGCAGTACTTC.

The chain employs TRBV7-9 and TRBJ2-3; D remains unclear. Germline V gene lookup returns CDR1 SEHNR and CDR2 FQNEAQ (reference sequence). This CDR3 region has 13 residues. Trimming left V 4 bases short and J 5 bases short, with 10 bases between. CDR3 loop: CASSSGVVDTQYF. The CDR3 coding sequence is TGTGCCAGCAGCTCGGGTGTGGTAGATACGCAGTATTTT.

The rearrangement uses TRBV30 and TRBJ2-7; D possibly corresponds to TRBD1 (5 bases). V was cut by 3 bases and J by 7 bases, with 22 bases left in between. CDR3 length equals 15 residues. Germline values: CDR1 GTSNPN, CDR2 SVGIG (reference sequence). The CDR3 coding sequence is TGTGCCTGGAGCCGAACCCCCGGCAGGGCCGGGGAGCAGTACTTC. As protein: CAWSRTPGRAGEQYF.